This passage covers 11 T cell receptor beta chains from one sample sequenced in a study of molecular identifiers for immune sequencing clone quantification. From the PCR reads, TCRdb called clonotypes with MiXCR, one entry per CDR3 protein. This table holds about 510,000 distinct CDR3 sequences, about 21% found once. Specimen: naive CD8+ T cells from blood, with Jurkat cell RNA spiked in. As to subset: FACS-sorted CD8+CD4-CCR7+CD45RA+ naive T cells. Receptor source: a human donor in good health. Some libraries in this study had Jurkat cell RNA spiked in.

In its sample, this clonotype was seen many times. J is TRBJ2-3 and V is TRBV6-1, with D tentatively TRBD1 or TRBD2 (6 bases each). The germline CDR1 and CDR2 sequences are MNHNS and SASEGT. V lost 6 bases and J lost 4, with 17 bases in between. The CDR3 length is 15 residues. The CDR3 sequence: CASRHREVGADTQYF. The CDR3 DNA reads TGTGCCAGCAGGCACAGGGAGGTGGGGGCAGATACGCAGTATTTT.

As for this clonotype: A much larger clone lies one base from this, so it may be a read error. The chain employs TRBV29-1 and TRBJ2-7; TRBD1 agrees at 7 bases. CDR1 is SQVTM and CDR2 is ANQGSEA in the germline V gene. The CDR3 is made up of 13 amino acids. CDR3 nucleotide sequence: TGCAGCGCTGGACCGGGACAGACCTACGAGCAGCACTTC. The encoded protein is CSAGPGQTYEQHF.

The sample holds one count of this clonotype. A much larger clone sits a single nucleotide away, making a read error possible. The chain couples TRBV7-8 to TRBJ1-5, with D possibly being TRBD1 (6 bases). Germline V gene data show CDR1 as SGHVS and CDR2 as FQNEAQ. The CDR3 totals 14 residues. V gave up 7 bases and J gave up 4 bases, with 14 bases separating them. In DNA, the CDR3 is TGTGCCAGCATCCCCGGACAGCAGAATCAGCCCCAGCATTTT. Amino acids: CASIPGQQNQPQHF.

The chain employs TRBV28 and TRBJ2-1; 9 bases align to TRBD2. The germline V gene encodes CDR1 MDHEN and CDR2 SYDVKM. The CDR3 has 16 residues. Germline trimming cut 4 bases from V and 3 bases from J; bases unmatched to any gene: 7. CDR3 protein: CASSSNLAGIYNEQFF. In nucleotides, the CDR3 is TGTGCCAGCAGTTCAAATCTAGCGGGGATCTACAATGAGCAGTTCTTC.

In this sample, this clonotype turned up many times. This chain joins TRBV7-9 and TRBJ1-1; D may be TRBD1 (6 bases). Germline-derived CDR1 and CDR2 are SEHNR and FQNEAQ (reference sequence). This CDR3 comprises 14 residues. Between the trimmed V and J ends, which lost 6 bases and 0 bases, there was a span of 11 bases. In DNA, the CDR3 is TGTGCCAGCAGTTCGGACAGCTTGAACACTGAAGCTTTCTTT. Amino acids: CASSSDSLNTEAFF.

Regarding this clonotype: One end of the junction fails to match germline, which may point to a read error. This sequence joins TRBV9 and TRBJ2-1; D is uncertain. Germline V lookup: CDR1 SGDLS, CDR2 YYNGEE. The CDR3 runs to 11 residues. CDR3 sequence reads: CDSSEYNEQFF. CDR3 DNA: TGTGACAGCAGCGAATACAATGAGCAGTTCTTC.

As concerns this clonotype: Because it lacks the conserved phenylalanine or tryptophan at the end, this CDR3 is likely a read error. This chain uses TRBV10-2 with TRBJ1-6; 7 positions match TRBD1. Germline-derived CDR1 and CDR2 are WSHSY and SAAADI. CDR3 length equals 13 residues. The trim removed 7 bases at V and 7 bases at J, leaving 4 bases unmatched. CDR3 sequence: CASIQGPNSPLHL. In DNA form, the CDR3 reads TGCGCCAGCATACAGGGGCCCAATTCACCCCTCCACCTT.

In its sample, this clonotype was seen many times. The V call is TRBV13, the J call TRBJ2-6; TRBD1 aligns across 7 bases. Germline V gives CDR1 PRHDT, CDR2 FYEKMQ (reference sequence). Trimming cost V 6 bases and J 1 base; bases outside gene matches: 3. The CDR3 runs to 15 residues. This CDR3 is CASSEQGSGANVLTF. CDR3 nucleotide sequence: TGTGCCAGCAGTGAACAGGGGTCTGGGGCCAACGTCCTGACTTTC.

In its sample, this clonotype was seen a few times. The chain recombines TRBV20-1 with TRBJ1-5; no clear D. The germline CDR1 and CDR2 sequences are DFQATT and SNEGSKA (reference sequence). Trimming took 0 bases from V and 6 from J, leaving 6 bases between them. The CDR3 contains 12 residues. The CDR3 spells CSAREGGQPQHF. In DNA form, the CDR3 reads TGCAGTGCTAGAGAGGGAGGTCAGCCCCAGCATTTT.

This clonotype was recorded many times. This chain joins TRBV7-2 and TRBJ2-5; unclear D gene. Trimming removed 5 bases from V and 0 bases from J, with 10 bases in between. The CDR3 consists of 14 residues. Germline assignment: CDR1 SGHTA and CDR2 FQGNSA. This CDR3 is CASSLELYQETQYF. Here the CDR3 DNA reads TGTGCCAGCAGCCTCGAGTTGTACCAAGAGACCCAGTACTTC.

In this sample, this clonotype turned up many times. The chain is built from TRBV3-1 and TRBJ2-3; either TRBD1 or TRBD2 may fit D (5 bases each). CDR1 and CDR2 (germline): LGHDT, YNNKEL (reference sequence). CDR3 length: 15 residues. Trimming removed 0 bases from V and 1 base from J, with 8 bases in between. DNA for the CDR3: TGTGCCAGCAGCCAAGATCGGGACCGCACAGATACGCAGTATTTT. Encoded protein: CASSQDRDRTDTQYF.